This T cell receptor (beta chain) was retrieved from a study of T-cell memory formation after mild COVID-19. Study-wide findings and caveats: Some responding clones appeared in pre-infection memory, suggesting cross-reactive memory joined.

TCRdb itself ran the 5' RACE reads through MiXCR, one entry per CDR3 protein. The repertoire has approximately 480,000 distinct CDR3 sequences, 15% to 20% of them found once; the top ten carry approximately 13%. This clonotype was seen a handful of times. Its antigen is currently unknown. The V end lost 0 bases, the J end lost 2 bases, and 11 bases lay between the germline ends. The CDR3 runs 15 residues. The germline CDR1 and CDR2 sequences are LGHNA and YNFKEQ. This clonotype was obtained from an adult woman who had mild COVID-19 (a few samples of this study predate the infection). Cell type and time point are not known. The V call is TRBV4-2, the J call TRBJ2-7, with a tentative D call TRBD2 (7 bases). The sequencing sample was made of PBMCs or a T cell subset sorted from them (not recorded which). The CDR3 DNA reads TGTGCCAGCAGCCAAGATGCGGGGGCGGCCTACGAGCAGTACTTC. This sequence encodes CASSQDAGAAYEQYF.